The 12 T cell receptor beta chains given below trace back to one sample, sequenced in a study of response to subunit inactivated influenza vaccine. Each CDR3 protein is one row after TCRdb ran MiXCR on the RT-PCR reads. The data contain over 650,000 distinct CDR3 sequences, approximately 17% of them singletons. The material sequenced was PBMCs from blood, taken roughly 5 days after vaccination. Receptor source: a man in his fifties who received an inactivated influenza vaccine.

The chain recombines TRBV5-1 with TRBJ1-1, with TRBD1 as a possible D gene (5 bases). V was cut by 4 bases and J by 3 bases, with 13 bases left in between. The length of the CDR3 is 14 residues. Per the germline V gene, CDR1 is SGHRS and CDR2 is YFSETQ. This CDR3 is CASSGRRGDTEAFF. CDR3 DNA: TGCGCCAGCAGCGGAAGAAGAGGGGACACTGAAGCTTTCTTT. The full variable domain, completed using reference TRBV5-1 and TRBJ1-1, is KAGVTQTPRYLIKTRGQQVTLSCSPISGHRSVSWYQQTPGQGLQFLFEYFSETQRNKGNFPGRFSGRQFSNSRSEMNVSTLELGDSALYLCASSGRRGDTEAFFGQGTRLTVV.

A few counts support this clonotype. The chain has TRBV6-5 and TRBJ2-7; no clear D gene. The CDR3 spans 15 residues. Trimming stripped 3 bases from V and 2 bases from J, with 14 bases between. The germline CDR1 and CDR2 sequences are MNHEY and SVGAGI. The CDR3 reads CASSYSSGRTYEQYF. For the CDR3, the DNA is TGTGCCAGCAGTTATTCTTCCGGCCGAACCTACGAGCAGTACTTC.

The chain carries TRBV12-5 and TRBJ2-7; 11 positions match TRBD2. V was clipped by 5 bases and J by 5 bases; unmatched bases: 8. The CDR3 runs 15 residues. CDR1 LGHNT and CDR2 FRNRAP come from the germline V gene. The CDR3 DNA follows: TGTGCTAGTGGTCCACTAGCGGGAGTATTCCACGAGCAGTACTTC. It encodes CASGPLAGVFHEQYF.

This clonotype was detected many times. The rearrangement joins TRBV12-3 or TRBV12-4 to TRBJ2-1, with 7 bases fitting TRBD1. The CDR3 sequence is 14 residues long. V lost 8 bases, J lost 8 bases, and 12 bases stayed unmatched. The CDR3 DNA is TGTGCCAGCTTCGACAGGGCCCAACGGGATGAGCAGTTCTTC. Translating gives CASFDRAQRDEQFF.

The V and J genes are TRBV7-8 and TRBJ1-2; maybe TRBD1 (5 bases). The CDR3 extends over 15 amino acids. Per the germline V gene, CDR1 is SGHVS and CDR2 is FQNEAQ. V lost 5 bases, J lost 2 bases, and 15 bases lay in between. The CDR3 bases are TGTGCCAGCAGCCCCCGACCTGGACAAAACTATGGCTACACCTTC. This sequence encodes CASSPRPGQNYGYTF.

The chain couples TRBV6-2 or TRBV6-3 to TRBJ2-7; TRBD1 matches at 9 bases. The CDR3 extends over 15 amino acids. V lost 5 bases to trimming and J lost 2 bases; unmatched junction nucleotides: 7. Germline CDR1 is MNHEY and CDR2 is SVGEGT. CDR3 nucleotides: TGTGCCAGCAGTAAACCGGGACAGGGAACCTACGAGCAGTACTTC. This codes for CASSKPGQGTYEQYF.

V and J are TRBV11-1 and TRBJ2-1; D unresolved. Germline CDR1 reads SGHAT; CDR2 reads FQDESV (reference sequence). V gave up 2 bases and J gave up 1 base, with 18 bases separating them. The CDR3 runs 18 residues. The CDR3, as DNA: TGTGCCAGCAGCTTATCCTATAGACAAGGGTGGTCCTACAATGAGCAGTTCTTC. It yields the protein CASSLSYRQGWSYNEQFF.

Concerning this clonotype itself: The junction departs from the called germline gene at one end, perhaps through a read error. The chain uses TRBV12-3 or TRBV12-4 and TRBJ2-1, with 11 bases identical to TRBD2. The CDR3 has 19 residues. The CDR3 spells CASSYPGLAERSSYNEQFF. The CDR3 nucleotides read TGTGCCAGTAGTTATCCGGGACTAGCGGAACGCAGCTCCTACAATGAGCAGTTCTTC.

This clonotype turned up a few times. The chain uses TRBV7-9 and TRBJ1-1; D unresolved. The CDR3 length is 13 residues. V was clipped by 3 bases and J by 7 bases, with 12 bases between them. Germline lookup yields CDR1 SEHNR and CDR2 FQNEAQ (reference sequence). This CDR3 reads CASSFLYVDEAFF. CDR3 DNA: TGTGCCAGCAGCTTTCTCTACGTGGATGAAGCTTTCTTT.

The genes are TRBV20-1 and TRBJ2-1; 10 nucleotides line up with TRBD2. The V gene's germline CDR1 is DFQATT and CDR2 SNEGSKA (reference sequence). V shed 6 bases and J 0 bases; nucleotides not matched to a gene: 17. This CDR3 is built from 19 residues. CDR3 sequence (DNA): TGCAGTGCATACGTAGCGGGAGGCCCACGAACGAGCTCCTACAATGAGCAGTTCTTC. The encoded protein is CSAYVAGGPRTSSYNEQFF.

This clonotype was seen a few times. This chain connects TRBV4-2 to TRBJ2-5, with D possibly TRBD2 on 5 matching bases. Trimming removed 0 bases at V and 7 bases at J, with 9 bases between. CDR3 length equals 13 residues. CDR1 and CDR2 (germline): LGHNA, YNFKEQ. CDR3 sequence reads: CASSQDTEGTQYF. CDR3 nucleotide sequence: TGTGCCAGCAGCCAAGATACCGAGGGGACCCAGTACTTC.

The chain carries TRBV20-1 and TRBJ1-1, with 7 positions matching TRBD1. From germline, CDR1 is DFQATT and CDR2 SNEGSKA (reference sequence). The CDR3 runs 13 residues. V lost 6 bases to trimming and J lost 1 base; unmatched junction nucleotides: 5. Here the CDR3 DNA reads TGCAGTGCCCCGGGACAGCAGAACACTGAAGCTTTCTTT. Amino acid sequence: CSAPGQQNTEAFF.